There are many counts of the clone carrying this TCR beta chain. As yet, its antigen is unknown. Per the germline V gene, CDR1 is ENHRY and CDR2 is SYGVKD. Deletions cut 4 bases from V and 4 bases from J, with 10 bases between. CDR3 length: 13 amino acids. One entry per CDR3 protein results from TCRdb running MiXCR on the reads. Among 310,000 or so distinct CDR3 sequences listed, 9.6% were seen once. The sample comes from a study of T cell repertoires in cytomegalovirus infection. Across the study: Public TCR beta signatures provided an indication of both CMV infection and a matching HLA type. Study-wide results and limits: There were HLA-C-restricted CMV-specific TCR beta clonotypes dominating the ex vivo response. Cumulative frequency of public TCR beta families picked out carriers of CMV plus the relevant HLA.

The TCR comes from a human donor in good health (CMV status not recorded). Some clones in this sample may be carry-over from other donors' samples. The specimen sequenced was PBMCs. The chain employs TRBV10-3 and TRBJ1-1; no clear D. The CDR3 loop reads CAISAGVGTEAFF. CDR3 in DNA: TGTGCCATCAGTGCTGGGGTCGGCACTGAAGCTTTCTTT.